This T cell receptor beta chain was recorded in a study of blood T cell repertoires in COVID-19. Looking at the study overall: Sites in the United States, Italy and Spain provided acute and convalescent COVID-19 samples. PBMCs, B-cell-depleted T cells, or T cells were the source of the cDNA or gDNA that made up the material.

In the original processing: Reference gene primer amplification in the assay estimated nucleated cell counts. Some clones are missing from TCRdb's copy, which holds only in-frame ones; the method was immunoSEQ multiplex PCR. That table supplies the V and J calls and clone size; D and trimming were determined from the DNA. Of over 100,000 clones listed, over 80% are singletons. CDR1 SGHNT and CDR2 YYREEE come from the germline V gene (reference sequence). This CDR3 is built from 15 residues. Losses at the gene ends were 5 bases for V and 0 bases for J; bases not matched to a gene: 4. The chain employs TRBV5-4 and TRBJ2-7; 11 nucleotides align to TRBD2. Input material: peripheral blood. The receptor was isolated from a woman aged 70-85 years with acute or convalescent COVID-19. CDR3 amino acids: CASRTSGDFSYEQYF. CDR3 in DNA: TGTGCCAGCAGGACTAGCGGGGACTTCTCCTACGAGCAGTACTTC.